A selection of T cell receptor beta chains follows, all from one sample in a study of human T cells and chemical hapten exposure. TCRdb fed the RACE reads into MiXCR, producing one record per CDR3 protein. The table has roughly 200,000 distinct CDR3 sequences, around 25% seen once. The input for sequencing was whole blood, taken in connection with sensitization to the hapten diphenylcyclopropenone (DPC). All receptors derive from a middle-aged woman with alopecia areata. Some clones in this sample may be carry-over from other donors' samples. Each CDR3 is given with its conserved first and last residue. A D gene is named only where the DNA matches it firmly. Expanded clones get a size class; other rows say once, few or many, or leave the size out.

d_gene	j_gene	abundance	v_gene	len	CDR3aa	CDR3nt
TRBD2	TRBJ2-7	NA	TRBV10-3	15	CAISASGRAGNEQYF	TGTGCCATCAGTGCCAGCGGGAGGGCGGGGAACGAGCAGTACTTC
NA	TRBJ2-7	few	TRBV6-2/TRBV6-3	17	CASSYPPGRLASNEQYF	TGTGCCAGCAGTTACCCCCCGGGCAGGTTGGCGTCCAACGAGCAGTACTTC
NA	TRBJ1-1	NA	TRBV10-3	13	CAISRQDGTEAFF	TGTGCCATCAGTCGACAGGACGGGACTGAAGCTTTCTTT
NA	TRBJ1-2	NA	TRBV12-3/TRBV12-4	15	CASTTQGGVGYGYTF	TGTGCCAGCACCACCCAGGGTGGGGTCGGGTATGGCTACACCTTC
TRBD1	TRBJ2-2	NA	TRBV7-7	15	CASSLGTGMSGELFF	TGTGCTAGCAGCTTAGGGACAGGGATGTCAGGGGAGCTGTTTTTT
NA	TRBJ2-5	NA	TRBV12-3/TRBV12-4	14	CASSLNSNGETQYF	TGTGCCAGCAGTTTAAATAGCAATGGGGAGACCCAGTACTTC
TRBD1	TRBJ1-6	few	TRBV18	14	CASSSGTENSPLHF	TGTGCCAGCTCGTCCGGGACAGAAAATTCACCCCTCCACTTT
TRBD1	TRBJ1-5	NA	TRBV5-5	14	CASSFGTGHQPQHF	TGTGCCAGCAGCTTCGGGACAGGGCACCAGCCCCAGCATTTT
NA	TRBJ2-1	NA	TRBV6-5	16	CASTPGGIVSYNEQFF	TGTGCCAGCACTCCCGGGGGTATCGTCTCCTACAATGAGCAGTTCTTC
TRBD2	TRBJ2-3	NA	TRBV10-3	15	CAIRRLAGNTDTQYF	TGTGCCATCAGGAGACTAGCGGGAAACACAGATACGCAGTATTTT
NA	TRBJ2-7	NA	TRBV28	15	CASSLGSSRGYEQYF	TGTGCCAGCAGTTTGGGCAGCAGTCGAGGCTACGAGCAGTACTTC
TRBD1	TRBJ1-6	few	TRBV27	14	CASSSGGVYSPLHF	TGTGCCAGCAGTTCAGGGGGCGTTTATTCACCCCTCCACTTT
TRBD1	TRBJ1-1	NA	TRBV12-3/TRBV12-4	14	CASRSRQGNTEAFF	TGTGCCAGCAGGTCACGACAGGGGAACACTGAAGCTTTCTTT
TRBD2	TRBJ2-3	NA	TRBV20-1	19	CSARPRLSSGSHSTDTQYF	TGCAGTGCTAGACCTAGACTATCTAGCGGGAGCCATAGCACAGATACGCAGTATTTT
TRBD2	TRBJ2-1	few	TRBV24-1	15	CATSDFGLAGHEQFF	TGTGCCACCAGTGATTTTGGACTAGCGGGGCATGAGCAGTTCTTC
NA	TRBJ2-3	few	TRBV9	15	CASSVDYWGTDTQYF	TGTGCCAGCAGCGTAGATTATTGGGGCACAGATACGCAGTATTTT
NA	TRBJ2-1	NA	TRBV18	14	CASSLSERNNEQFF	TGTGCCAGCTCCCTTTCTGAGCGAAACAATGAGCAGTTCTTC
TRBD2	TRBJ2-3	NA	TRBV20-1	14	CSAGGRASTDTQYF	TGCAGTGCCGGCGGGAGGGCTAGCACAGATACGCAGTATTTT
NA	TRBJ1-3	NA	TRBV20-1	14	CSARDVRAGNTIYF	TGCAGTGCTAGAGATGTCAGGGCAGGAAACACCATATATTTT
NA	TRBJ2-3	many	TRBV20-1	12	CSASLGPDTQYF	TGCAGTGCTAGCTTGGGGCCAGATACGCAGTATTTT
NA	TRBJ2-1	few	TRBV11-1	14	CASSLQTVNNEQFF	TGTGCCAGCAGCCTCCAGACGGTAAACAATGAGCAGTTCTTC
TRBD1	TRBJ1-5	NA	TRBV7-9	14	CASSPGTGSQPQHF	TGTGCCAGCAGCCCTGGGACAGGGAGCCAGCCCCAGCATTTT
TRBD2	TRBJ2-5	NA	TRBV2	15	CASTPQAGGFKTQYF	TGTGCCAGCACTCCACAAGCGGGAGGGTTTAAGACCCAGTACTTC
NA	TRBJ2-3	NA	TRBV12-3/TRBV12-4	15	CASSPGGTSTDTQYF	TGTGCCAGCAGTCCCGGGGGTACCAGCACAGATACGCAGTATTTT
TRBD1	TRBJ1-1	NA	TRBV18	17	CASSPQRTGGSVTEAFF	TGTGCCAGCTCACCACAGAGGACAGGGGGGTCGGTCACTGAAGCTTTCTTT
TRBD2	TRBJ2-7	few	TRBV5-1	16	CASSLGPSGATYEQYF	TGCGCCAGCAGCTTGGGCCCTAGCGGGGCCACCTACGAGCAGTACTTC
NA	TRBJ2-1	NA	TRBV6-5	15	CASSYQPNTYNEQFF	TGTGCCAGCAGTTACCAACCAAATACCTACAATGAGCAGTTCTTC
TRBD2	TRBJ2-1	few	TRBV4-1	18	CASSQDGPPLASHNEQFF	TGCGCCAGCAGCCAAGATGGACCTCCACTAGCGTCCCACAATGAGCAGTTCTTC
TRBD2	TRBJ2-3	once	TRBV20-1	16	CSARAWTSSRADTQYF	TGCAGTGCCAGAGCTTGGACTAGCAGTCGTGCAGATACGCAGTATTTT
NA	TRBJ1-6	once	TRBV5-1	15	CASSFEGRINSPLHF	TGCGCCAGCAGCTTTGAGGGCAGGATTAATTCACCCCTCCACTTT
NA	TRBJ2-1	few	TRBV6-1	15	CASSVSTGSYNEQFF	TGTGCCAGCAGTGTGTCTACGGGGTCCTACAATGAGCAGTTCTTC
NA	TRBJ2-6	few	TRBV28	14	CASRLSTGANVLTF	TGTGCCAGCAGACTTTCAACTGGGGCCAACGTCCTGACTTTC
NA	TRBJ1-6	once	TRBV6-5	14	CASSSRERNSPLHF	TGTGCCAGCAGTAGCAGGGAGAGGAATTCACCCCTCCACTTT
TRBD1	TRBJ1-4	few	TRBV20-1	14	CSAANRGQGEKLFF	TGCAGTGCTGCCAACAGGGGGCAAGGGGAAAAACTGTTTTTT
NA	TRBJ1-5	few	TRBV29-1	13	CSVEPGGNQPQHF	TGCAGCGTTGAGCCTGGGGGAAATCAGCCCCAGCATTTT
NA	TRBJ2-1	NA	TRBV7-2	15	CASSLTRNSYNEQFF	TGTGCCAGCAGCTTAACTAGAAATTCCTACAATGAGCAGTTCTTC
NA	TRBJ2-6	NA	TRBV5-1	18	CASSERGPIVAGANVLTF	TGCGCCAGCAGCGAACGGGGCCCAATTGTGGCTGGGGCCAACGTCCTGACTTTC
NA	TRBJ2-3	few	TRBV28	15	CASSGPAGGTDTQYF	TGTGCCAGCAGTGGGCCGGCAGGGGGCACAGATACGCAGTATTTT
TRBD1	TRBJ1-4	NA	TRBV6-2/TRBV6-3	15	CASSPIGTGREKLFF	TGTGCCAGCAGCCCGATCGGGACAGGGCGTGAAAAACTGTTTTTT
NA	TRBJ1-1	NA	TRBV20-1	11	CSAKAGTEAFF	TGCAGTGCAAAGGCGGGGACTGAAGCTTTCTTT
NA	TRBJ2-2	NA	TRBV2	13	CASKRTETGELFF	TGTGCCAGCAAGAGGACAGAAACCGGGGAGCTGTTTTTT
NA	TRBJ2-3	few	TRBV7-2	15	CASSLGGFGADTQYF	TGTGCCAGCAGCTTGGGTGGGTTCGGCGCAGATACGCAGTATTTT
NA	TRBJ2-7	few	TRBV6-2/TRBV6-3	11	CASSYFYEQYF	TGTGCCAGCAGTTACTTCTACGAGCAGTACTTC
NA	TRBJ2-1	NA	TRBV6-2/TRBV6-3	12	CASTIGGLEQFF	TGTGCCAGCACCATTGGGGGTCTTGAGCAGTTCTTC
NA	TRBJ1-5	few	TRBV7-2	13	CASSLGELEPQHF	TGTGCCAGCAGCTTAGGGGAACTAGAGCCCCAGCATTTT
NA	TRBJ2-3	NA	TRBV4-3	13	CASSQDLTDTQYF	TGCGCCAGCAGCCAAGATCTAACAGATACGCAGTATTTT
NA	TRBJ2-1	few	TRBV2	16	CASALRGILVRNEQFF	TGTGCCAGCGCACTGCGCGGGATCCTGGTCAGGAATGAGCAGTTCTTC
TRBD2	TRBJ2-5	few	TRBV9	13	CASSPTGGETQYF	TGTGCCAGCAGCCCCACGGGGGGAGAGACCCAGTACTTC
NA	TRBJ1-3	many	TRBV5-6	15	CASSLGTVSGNTIYF	TGTGCCAGCAGCTTAGGGACGGTCTCTGGAAACACCATATATTTT
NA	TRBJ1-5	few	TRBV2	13	CASGQYSNQPQHF	TGTGCCAGCGGACAGTATAGCAATCAGCCCCAGCATTTT
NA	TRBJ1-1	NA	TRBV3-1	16	CASSQAPQGWAPEAFF	TGTGCCAGCAGCCAAGCCCCACAGGGCTGGGCCCCTGAAGCTTTCTTT
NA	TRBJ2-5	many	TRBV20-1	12	CSARIGVETQYF	TGCAGTGCTAGAATAGGGGTGGAGACCCAGTACTTC
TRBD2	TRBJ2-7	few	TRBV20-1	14	CSALKREGWDEQYF	TGCAGTGCCCTAAAGCGGGAGGGTTGGGACGAGCAGTACTTC
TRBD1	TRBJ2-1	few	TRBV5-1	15	CASSPGQGIYNEQFF	TGCGCCAGCAGCCCTGGACAGGGGATTTACAATGAGCAGTTCTTC
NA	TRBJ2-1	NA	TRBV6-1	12	CASSESGNEQFF	TGTGCCAGCAGTGAATCAGGGAATGAGCAGTTCTTC
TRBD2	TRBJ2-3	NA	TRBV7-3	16	CASSSGLAGAGDTQYF	TGTGCCAGCAGCTCGGGACTAGCGGGAGCAGGAGATACGCAGTATTTT
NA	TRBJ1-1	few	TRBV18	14	CASSPRGLNTEAFF	TGTGCCAGCTCACCCCGGGGCCTGAACACTGAAGCTTTCTTT
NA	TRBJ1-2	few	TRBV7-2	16	CASSLPLIGQRIGYTF	TGTGCCAGCAGCTTACCCCTTATTGGACAGCGCATTGGCTACACCTTC
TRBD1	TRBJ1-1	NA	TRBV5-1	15	CASSDRGRGDTEAFF	TGCGCCAGCAGCGACAGGGGGCGCGGCGACACTGAAGCTTTCTTT